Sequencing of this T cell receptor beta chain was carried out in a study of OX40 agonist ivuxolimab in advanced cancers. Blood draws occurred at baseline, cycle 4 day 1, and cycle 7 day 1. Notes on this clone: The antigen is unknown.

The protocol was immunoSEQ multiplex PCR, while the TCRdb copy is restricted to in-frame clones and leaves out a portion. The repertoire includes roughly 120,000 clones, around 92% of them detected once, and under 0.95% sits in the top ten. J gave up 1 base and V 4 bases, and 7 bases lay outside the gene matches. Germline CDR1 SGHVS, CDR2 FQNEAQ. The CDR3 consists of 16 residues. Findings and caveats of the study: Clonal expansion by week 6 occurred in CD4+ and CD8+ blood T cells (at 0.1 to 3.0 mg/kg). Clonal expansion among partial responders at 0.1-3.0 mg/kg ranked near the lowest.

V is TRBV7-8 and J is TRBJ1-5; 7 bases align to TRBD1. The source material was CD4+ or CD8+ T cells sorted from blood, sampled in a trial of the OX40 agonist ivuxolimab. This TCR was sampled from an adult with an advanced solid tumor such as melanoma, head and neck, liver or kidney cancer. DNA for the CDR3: TGTGCCAGCAGCTCCGACAGGGCCAGGAGCAATCAGCCCCAGCATTTT. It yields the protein CASSSDRARSNQPQHF. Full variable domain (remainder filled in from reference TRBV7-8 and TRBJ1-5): GAGVSQSPRYKVAKRGQDVALRCDPISGHVSLFWYQQALGQGPEFLTYFQNEAQLDKSGLPSDRFFAERPEGSVSTLKIQRTQQEDSAVYLCASSSDRARSNQPQHFGDGTRLSIL.